Presented here are 22 T cell receptor beta chains from one specimen sequenced in a study of blood T cell repertoires in COVID-19. TCRdb's table, derived via immunoSEQ multiplex PCR, lists solely in-frame clones and lacks some. The sample carries about 240,000 clones, around nine tenths recorded once. The source material was PBMCs or T cells enriched from blood (not recorded which). These receptor sequences come from a young woman who had recovered from COVID-19.

V is TRBV29-1 and J is TRBJ1-5; TRBD1 agrees at 11 bases. The J segment lost 6 bases and the V segment lost 6 bases, leaving 4 bases of the junction unmatched. The CDR3 loop spans 13 amino acids. Per germline, CDR1 SQVTM and CDR2 ANQGSEA. In DNA, the CDR3 is TGCAGCGTCGGACAGGGGGCGAGTCAGCCCCAGCATTTT. Encoded protein: CSVGQGASQPQHF.

The chain couples TRBV5-1 to TRBJ1-2; D ambiguous. From germline, CDR1 is SGHRS and CDR2 YFSETQ. The CDR3 has 14 amino acids. Between the trimmed V and J ends, which lost 1 base and 1 base, there was a span of 8 bases. The CDR3 sequence: CASSLRSHNYGYTF. DNA for the CDR3: TGCGCCAGCAGCTTGCGCAGTCATAACTATGGCTACACCTTC.

The chain is built from TRBV5-1 and TRBJ2-5; unclear D gene. The V end lost 4 bases, the J end lost 1 base, and 11 bases lay between the germline ends. Germline CDR1 is SGHRS and CDR2 is YFSETQ. The CDR3 contains 14 residues. CDR3: CASSPSYSQETQYF. CDR3 sequence (DNA): TGCGCCAGCAGCCCCTCGTATTCCCAAGAGACCCAGTACTTC.

The chain links TRBV2 to TRBJ1-6; TRBD1 aligns across 10 bases. Germline V gene lookup returns CDR1 SNHLY and CDR2 FYNNEI. The CDR3 has 12 amino acids. The trim removed 8 bases at V and 9 bases at J, leaving 1 base unmatched. The CDR3 here is CASGTGVSPLHF. For the CDR3, the DNA is TGTGCCAGCGGGACAGGGGTTTCACCCCTCCACTTT.

The gene calls are TRBV28 and TRBJ1-2, with D possibly matching TRBD1 (6 bases). The CDR3 is 12 residues long. V shed 6 bases and J shed 8 bases, with 13 bases lying between them. Per the germline V gene, CDR1 is MDHEN and CDR2 is SYDVKM. The CDR3 coding sequence is TGTGCCAGCAGGACAGGAGGAGAGGGCTACACCTTC. Protein product: CASRTGGEGYTF.

The V and J genes are TRBV28 and TRBJ2-7, with 9 bases aligning to TRBD2. The trim removed 2 bases at V and 2 bases at J, leaving 10 bases unmatched. This CDR3 comprises 17 residues. Germline values: CDR1 MDHEN, CDR2 SYDVKM. CDR3 region: CASSLRGLAPLPYEQYF. In DNA form, the CDR3 reads TGTGCCAGCAGTTTACGGGGACTAGCCCCCCTACCCTACGAGCAGTACTTC.

The chain carries TRBV27 and TRBJ1-5; D possibly corresponds to TRBD1 (6 bases). The CDR3 is 17 residues long. The V end was cut by 4 bases, the J end by 4 bases, with 20 bases between. Per germline, CDR1 MNHEY and CDR2 SMNVEV (reference sequence). CDR3 in DNA: TGTGCCAGCAGTTCTACCTACATTCAGGGGCAAAATCAGCCCCAGCATTTT. Translated, it gives CASSSTYIQGQNQPQHF.

The CDR3 protein is CASSQDLRGYGYGYTF. CDR3 nucleotide sequence: TGTGCCAGCAGCCAAGATTTGAGAGGGTATGGGTATGGCTACACCTTC. The rearrangement joins TRBV3-1 (or the pseudogene TRBV3-2) to TRBJ1-2; D is undetermined. Trimming pared 0 bases from V and 5 bases from J, leaving 16 bases between. CDR1 and CDR2 (germline): LGHDT, YNNKEL (reference sequence). The CDR3 extends over 16 amino acids.

This clone appeared a single time. The V and J genes are TRBV27 and TRBJ1-5; no definite D call. Looked up from germline, CDR1 is MNHEY and CDR2 is SMNVEV (reference sequence). V lost 4 bases, J lost 3 bases, and 4 bases lay in between. The CDR3 runs to 12 residues. CDR3 nucleotide sequence: TGTGCCAGCAGTTCATTCAATCAGCCCCAGCATTTT. This sequence encodes CASSSFNQPQHF.

The V gene is TRBV28, the J gene TRBJ1-2; no firm D call. The germline gives CDR1 MDHEN, CDR2 SYDVKM. V was pared by 3 bases and J by 4 bases, with 15 bases between. This CDR3 has 15 amino acids. The CDR3 spells CASSFVQRTLYGYTF. CDR3 in DNA: TGTGCCAGCAGTTTTGTACAGAGAACCCTCTATGGCTACACCTTC.

The chain recombines TRBV6-5 with TRBJ2-7; perhaps TRBD2 as D (5 bases). With 2 bases removed from V and 5 bases from J, the gap between germline ends came to 10 bases. Looked up from germline, CDR1 is MNHEY and CDR2 is SVGAGI. This CDR3 spans 13 amino acids. The CDR3 reads CASSYTLGDEQYF. In DNA form, the CDR3 reads TGTGCCAGCAGTTACACATTGGGAGACGAGCAGTACTTC.

V usage is TRBV30 and J usage is TRBJ1-4; D may be TRBD1 (5 bases). This CDR3 spans 15 amino acids. Germline CDR1 is GTSNPN and CDR2 is SVGIG (reference sequence). Trimming took off 2 bases at V and 4 bases at J, with 14 bases between the two ends. CDR3 in amino acids: CAWSSTGTGNEKLFF. CDR3 coding DNA: TGTGCCTGGAGTTCTACCGGGACTGGTAATGAAAAACTGTTTTTT.

The V call is TRBV27, the J call TRBJ1-1; TRBD1 matches 7 bases. Per germline, CDR1 MNHEY and CDR2 SMNVEV (reference sequence). V lost 3 bases and J lost 4; bases outside the gene matches: 2. The CDR3 consists of 13 residues. The chain's CDR3 is CASSFTGVTEAFF. In DNA, the CDR3 is TGTGCCAGCAGTTTCACAGGGGTCACTGAAGCTTTCTTT.

V usage is TRBV6-5 and J usage is TRBJ1-2; 7 bases agree with TRBD1. The V gene end was trimmed by 7 bases and the J gene end by 1 base; junction bases not matched to a gene: 9. The germline CDR1 and CDR2 sequences are MNHEY and SVGAGI. The CDR3 covers 15 residues. This CDR3 reads CASTKRDSHNYGYTF. The CDR3 DNA sequence: TGTGCCAGCACCAAGAGGGACAGCCATAACTATGGCTACACCTTC.

This chain connects TRBV7-2 to TRBJ2-1; TRBD2 is a possible D gene (6 bases). V lost 6 bases, J lost 6 bases, and 18 bases lay in between. This CDR3 region has 15 residues. CDR1 is SGHTA and CDR2 is FQGNSA in the germline V gene. CDR3 DNA: TGTGCCAGCAGAATCCCACAACTAGCTGGCAATGAGCAGTTCTTC. It specifies CASRIPQLAGNEQFF.

This chain joins TRBV29-1 and TRBJ1-1; 7 bases are shared with TRBD1. From germline, CDR1 is SQVTM and CDR2 ANQGSEA. The V and J ends lost 6 bases and 0 bases, in that order; junction bases with no gene match: 7. This CDR3 comprises 14 residues. CDR3 amino acids: CSVAKGQVNTEAFF. DNA of the CDR3: TGCAGCGTGGCCAAAGGACAGGTGAACACTGAAGCTTTCTTT.

The chain employs TRBV7-2 and TRBJ1-3; 7 bases map to TRBD1. Germline CDR1 SGHTA, CDR2 FQGNSA. This CDR3 spans 13 amino acids. Trimming removed 6 bases from V and 10 bases from J; junction bases left unmatched: 9. The CDR3: CASRPTGSVTIYF. CDR3 coding DNA: TGTGCCAGCAGGCCGACAGGGTCGGTTACCATATATTTT. Together with reference TRBV7-2 and TRBJ1-3, the CDR3 gives the full variable domain: GAGVSQSPSNKVTEKGKDVELRCDPISGHTALYWYRQSLGQGLEFLIYFQGNSAPDKSGLPSDRFSAERTGGSVSTLTIQRTQQEDSAVYLCASRPTGSVTIYFGEGSWLTVV.

This clone was counted once. V and J are TRBV7-9 and TRBJ2-5, with D perhaps TRBD1 (5 bases). V gave up 5 bases and J gave up 3 bases, with 10 bases separating them. The CDR3 consists of 13 residues. CDR1 and CDR2 from the germline V gene are SEHNR and FQNEAQ (reference sequence). DNA for the CDR3: TGTGCCAGCAGCCAAAGGGGCGAAGAGACCCAGTACTTC. It is translated as CASSQRGEETQYF.

J is TRBJ2-7 and V is TRBV11-2, with D tentatively TRBD2 (6 bases). The CDR3 spans 14 residues. CDR1 and CDR2 from the germline V gene are SGHAT and FQNNGV. Trimming left V 8 bases short and J 2 bases short, with 16 bases between. CDR3 DNA: TGTGCCAGCCGCCGGGCGGGAAGAACCTACGAGCAGTACTTC. Its translation: CASRRAGRTYEQYF.

V and J are TRBV10-3 and TRBJ2-1; TRBD2 is a possible D gene (7 bases). V was clipped by 0 bases and J by 10 bases, with 19 bases between them. CDR3 length equals 16 residues. Germline V lookup: CDR1 ENHRY, CDR2 SYGVKD. CDR3 in DNA: TGTGCCATCAGTGAGTCTTTGGCTAGCGGAGGGGGAGAGCAGTTCTTC. This translates into CAISESLASGGGEQFF.

This chain uses TRBV19 with TRBJ1-3; D gene unclear. In germline, CDR1 is LNHDA, CDR2 SQIVND (reference sequence). The CDR3 contains 13 residues. V lost 4 bases and J lost 4, with 8 bases in between. The CDR3 nucleotides are TGTGCCAGTAGTACGGGGTCCGGAAACACCATATATTTT. Translation gives CASSTGSGNTIYF.

CDR3 nucleotide sequence: TGTGCCAGCAGTTTACGGGGGGCGCTGGGCACTGAAGCTTTCTTT. Translation gives CASSLRGALGTEAFF. This rearrangement joins TRBV28 to TRBJ1-1; TRBD1 might be the D (6 bases). Trimming removed 2 bases from V and 4 bases from J, with 14 bases in between. The CDR3 is 15 residues long. Germline V gene sequence: CDR1 MDHEN, CDR2 SYDVKM.